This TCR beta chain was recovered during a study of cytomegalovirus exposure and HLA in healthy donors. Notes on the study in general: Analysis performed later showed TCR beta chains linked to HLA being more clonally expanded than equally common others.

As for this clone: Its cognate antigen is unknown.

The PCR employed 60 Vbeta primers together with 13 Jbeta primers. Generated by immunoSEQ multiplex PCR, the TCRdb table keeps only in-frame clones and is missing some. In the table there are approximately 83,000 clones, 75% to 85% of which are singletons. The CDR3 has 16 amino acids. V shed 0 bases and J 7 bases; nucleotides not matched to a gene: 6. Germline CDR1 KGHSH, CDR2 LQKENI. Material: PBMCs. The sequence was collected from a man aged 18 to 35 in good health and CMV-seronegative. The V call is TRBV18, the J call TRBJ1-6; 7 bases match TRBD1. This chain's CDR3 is CASSPPARGENSPLHF. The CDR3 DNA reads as TGTGCCAGCTCACCACCGGCCAGGGGGGAGAATTCACCCCTCCACTTT.